This TCR beta chain is from a study of blood T cell repertoires in COVID-19. In the study overall: In each case, the material was cDNA or gDNA derived from T cells, B-cell-depleted T cells, or PBMCs.

Produced via immunoSEQ multiplex PCR; TCRdb's table is partial and in-frame only. The sample includes some 52,000 clones, 90% of them seen just once. The V gene's germline CDR1 is GTSNPN and CDR2 SVGIG (reference sequence). There are 15 residues in the CDR3. The trim removed 5 bases at V and 2 bases at J, leaving 8 bases unmatched. Sample: peripheral blood. The chain joins TRBV30 to TRBJ2-7, with TRBD2 matching 11 bases. The receptor's source is a human donor in a cohort sampled during active COVID-19. CDR3: CAWSKGTSGTYEQYF. The DNA of the CDR3 is TGTGCCTGGTCAAAGGGGACTAGCGGCACCTACGAGCAGTACTTC.